What follows are 20 T cell receptor beta chains derived from one specimen sequenced in a study of T cell responses to AZD1222 COVID-19 vaccine. Using immunoSEQ multiplex PCR, the repertoire was profiled, and TCRdb retains in-frame clones only, with some absent. The profile covers under 110,000 clones, with about nine tenths appearing a single time and 1% to 1.5% taken by the ten largest. Sequenced here: peripheral blood, sampled on day 0 of AZD1222 vaccination. The origin of the receptors is an adult in good health.

The chain has TRBV28 and TRBJ2-4, with TRBD1 identical over 9 bases. The V and J ends lost 3 bases and 6 bases, in that order; junction bases with no gene match: 9. The CDR3 runs 16 residues. Looked up from germline, CDR1 is MDHEN and CDR2 is SYDVKM. CDR3 in DNA: TGTGCCAGCAGTTTCCGAGACAGGGGGATTCCAAACATTCAGTACTTC. The encoded protein is CASSFRDRGIPNIQYF.

This sequence joins TRBV6-1 and TRBJ2-3; 8 bases line up with TRBD2. Unmatched junction bases numbered 3, after V lost 8 bases and J lost 2 bases. The length of the CDR3 is 13 residues. The germline gives CDR1 MNHNS, CDR2 SASEGT. CDR3: CASQRGLTDTQYF. The CDR3 DNA is TGTGCCAGCCAGCGGGGGCTCACAGATACGCAGTATTTT.

The rearrangement joins TRBV19 to TRBJ1-1, with no clear D. Per germline, CDR1 LNHDA and CDR2 SQIVND (reference sequence). The CDR3 has 14 amino acids. Trimming left V 1 base short and J 1 base short, with 7 bases between. This CDR3 reads CASSIGPGNTEAFF. The CDR3 DNA reads as TGTGCCAGTAGTATAGGTCCCGGGAACACTGAAGCTTTCTTT. The full variable domain, rest sourced from reference TRBV19 and TRBJ1-1, is DGGITQSPKYLFRKEGQNVTLSCEQNLNHDAMYWYRQDPGQGLRLIYYSQIVNDFQKGDIAEGYSVSREKKESFPLTVTSAQKNPTAFYLCASSIGPGNTEAFFGQGTRLTVV.

The chain has TRBV6-5 and TRBJ1-6; 9 bases agree with TRBD1. This CDR3 is 14 amino acids long. Unmatched junction bases numbered 7, after V lost 6 bases and J lost 10 bases. Germline lookup yields CDR1 MNHEY and CDR2 SVGAGI. The CDR3 protein is CASRDGTGWSPLHF. The DNA of the CDR3 is TGTGCCAGCAGGGACGGGACAGGGTGGTCACCCCTCCACTTT.

This clone occurred once. V gene TRBV12-2 combines with J gene TRBJ2-7; TRBD2 was called by the table and not checked on the DNA. TRBV12-2 is given as a pseudogene. The CDR3 runs 17 residues. CDR3: CASRYPSTRTSFYEQYF. In nucleotides, the CDR3 is TGTGCAAGTCGCTACCCGAGCACGAGGACTAGCTTCTACGAGCAGTACTTC.

The chain joins TRBV6-6 to TRBJ2-3; unclear D gene. The ends were cut back, 2 bases at V and 1 base at J, with 4 bases in the middle. Per the germline V gene, CDR1 is MNHNY and CDR2 is SVGAGI (reference sequence). This CDR3 region has 13 residues. This chain's CDR3 is CASSYDRTDTQYF. The CDR3 DNA follows: TGTGCCAGCAGTTACGATCGCACAGATACGCAGTATTTT.

The J gene is TRBJ1-1, the V gene TRBV6-5; tentatively, D is TRBD1 (6 bases). The CDR3 totals 16 residues. The V end was cut by 2 bases, the J end by 3 bases, with 16 bases between. Germline V gene sequence: CDR1 MNHEY, CDR2 SVGAGI. CDR3 coding DNA: TGTGCCAGCAGTTACGGTACAGGGTCGGCAGACACTGAAGCTTTCTTT. This gives the protein CASSYGTGSADTEAFF.

The gene calls are TRBV12-5 and TRBJ2-1; D is undetermined. The length of the CDR3 is 12 residues. V shed 5 bases and J shed 7 bases, with 9 bases lying between them. The V gene's germline CDR1 is LGHNT and CDR2 FRNRAP. The CDR3 is CASGKAINEQFF. The CDR3 bases are TGTGCTAGTGGTAAAGCTATTAATGAGCAGTTCTTC.

The J gene is TRBJ2-3, the V gene TRBV6-4, with D perhaps matching TRBD2 (6 bases). V gave up 0 bases and J gave up 6 bases, with 10 bases separating them. The CDR3 contains 14 residues. Germline-derived CDR1 and CDR2 are MRHNA and SNTAGT. Here the CDR3 reads CASSDSSGGDTQYF. CDR3 nucleotide sequence: TGTGCCAGCAGTGACTCTAGCGGAGGTGATACGCAGTATTTT.

This clone appeared a single time. The chain recombines TRBV3-1 (or the pseudogene TRBV3-2) with TRBJ1-1, with D perhaps matching TRBD1 (5 bases). The CDR3 is 13 residues long. Germline assignment: CDR1 LGHDT and CDR2 YNNKEL (reference sequence). With 2 bases removed from V and 11 bases from J, the gap between germline ends came to 15 bases. CDR3 amino acids: CASSQLGVDEAFF. The CDR3 coding sequence is TGTGCCAGCAGCCAATTAGGGGTGGACGAGGCTTTCTTT.

The CDR3 sequence is CASSGGMNSYEQYF. The CDR3 coding sequence is TGTGCCAGCAGCGGGGGGATGAACTCCTACGAGCAGTACTTC. This chain uses TRBV5-5 with TRBJ2-7, with D possibly matching TRBD2 (6 bases). The V end was cut by 4 bases, the J end by 0 bases, with 11 bases between. The CDR3 consists of 14 residues. Germline CDR1 and CDR2: SGHKS and YYEKEE (reference sequence).

CDR3 region: CASSGGVHNNEQFF. The DNA for the CDR3 is TGCGCCAGCAGTGGGGGAGTCCACAACAATGAGCAGTTCTTC. V usage is TRBV10-1 and J usage is TRBJ2-1, with D possibly being TRBD2 (5 bases). This CDR3 has 14 residues. Germline lookup yields CDR1 WNHNN and CDR2 SYGVQD (reference sequence). Trimming shortened V by 4 bases and J by 5 bases, and 12 bases separated the two germline ends.

The rearrangement joins TRBV6-5 to TRBJ1-1; no clear D. Trimming left V 1 base short and J 5 bases short, with 8 bases between. The germline V gene encodes CDR1 MNHEY and CDR2 SVGAGI. This CDR3 is built from 13 residues. CDR3 sequence reads: CASSYLAGTEAFF. For the CDR3, the DNA is TGTGCCAGCAGTTACTTGGCGGGAACTGAAGCTTTCTTT.

This clone was counted once. The chain carries TRBV7-9 and TRBJ2-1, with TRBD2 matching over 9 bases. The ends lost 9 bases at V and 0 bases at J; junction bases unmatched: 15. Germline-derived CDR1 and CDR2 are SEHNR and FQNEAQ (reference sequence). The CDR3 sequence is 18 residues long. The CDR3 reads CASDRTSADGSSYNEQFF. CDR3 bases: TGTGCCAGTGACCGGACTAGCGCGGATGGGAGCTCCTACAATGAGCAGTTCTTC.

The rearrangement uses TRBV5-1 and TRBJ2-1; weak D call: TRBD1 (6 bases). The V gene lost 2 bases and the J gene lost 4 bases, with 13 bases spanning the gap. The CDR3 runs 15 residues. Germline V gene data show CDR1 as SGHRS and CDR2 as YFSETQ. The CDR3 sequence is CASSFGQSLYNEQFF. CDR3 sequence (DNA): TGCGCCAGCAGCTTTGGACAGAGCCTATACAATGAGCAGTTCTTC. Full variable domain (rest looked up from reference TRBV5-1 and TRBJ2-1): KAGVTQTPRYLIKTRGQQVTLSCSPISGHRSVSWYQQTPGQGLQFLFEYFSETQRNKGNFPGRFSGRQFSNSRSEMNVSTLELGDSALYLCASSFGQSLYNEQFFGPGTRLTVL.

This chain uses TRBV27 with TRBJ2-2, with TRBD2 as a possible D gene (6 bases). V shed 5 bases and J shed 5 bases, with 12 bases lying between them. Germline V gene lookup returns CDR1 MNHEY and CDR2 SMNVEV (reference sequence). This CDR3 comprises 14 residues. The CDR3 sequence is CASSPYGGTGELFF. The CDR3 coding sequence is TGTGCCAGCAGTCCCTACGGGGGAACCGGGGAGCTGTTTTTT.

The gene calls are TRBV11-2 and TRBJ2-7, with D possibly being TRBD2 (5 bases). V lost 3 bases and J 7 bases, leaving 16 bases between the germline ends. Germline loops: CDR1 SGHAT, CDR2 FQNNGV. This CDR3 has 14 residues. This chain's CDR3 is CASSFGTDSGEQYF. The CDR3 DNA reads as TGTGCCAGCAGCTTCGGAACAGACTCGGGGGAGCAGTACTTC.

The sample holds many counts of this clone. The same CDR3 is also encoded by other DNA sequences in this sample. J is TRBJ1-5 and V is TRBV2; TRBD1 aligns across 7 bases. The CDR3 has 15 amino acids. The J segment lost 1 base and the V segment lost 3 bases, leaving 3 bases of the junction unmatched. The germline V gene encodes CDR1 SNHLY and CDR2 FYNNEI. The CDR3 DNA sequence: TGTGCCAGCAGTGAGCAGGGGGTAAGCAATCAGCCCCAGCATTTT. Amino acid sequence: CASSEQGVSNQPQHF.

V gene TRBV10-2 combines with J gene TRBJ2-3; D is unresolved. V lost 4 bases and J 0 bases, leaving 5 bases between the germline ends. CDR3 length: 13 amino acids. Per the germline V gene, CDR1 is WSHSY and CDR2 is SAAADI. CDR3 in DNA: TGCGCCAGCAGTGGACCCAGCACAGATACGCAGTATTTT. It is translated as CASSGPSTDTQYF.

The chain recombines TRBV13 with TRBJ1-3; TRBD1 is a possible D gene (5 bases). There are 15 residues in the CDR3. The germline V gene has CDR1 PRHDT and CDR2 FYEKMQ (reference sequence). V lost 4 bases, J lost 0 bases, and 10 bases lay in between. For the CDR3, the DNA is TGTGCCAGCAGCTGGGGACTTAGCTCTGGAAACACCATATATTTT. It translates to CASSWGLSSGNTIYF.